Presented here are 9 T cell receptor beta chains from one specimen sequenced in a study of regulatory T cells. Findings of the study overall: Hydrophobic residues at CDR3 positions 6 and 7 were enriched in conventional CD4+ T cells of CD3G-deficient patients.

Antigens for these TCRs are unknown. The primer mix had 52 TRBV and 13 TRBJ primers. Sequenced by immunoSEQ multiplex PCR; TCRdb stores in-frame clones only, minus some. The sample lists 32,000 or so clones; 85% to 95% were seen once. The sequenced sample consisted of conventional CD4+ T cells sorted from blood. Every receptor here comes from a young adult with CD3G deficiency.

The chain has TRBV25-1 and TRBJ2-1; D uncertain. V shed 5 bases and J shed 5 bases, with 4 bases lying between them. There are 11 residues in the CDR3. In germline, CDR1 is MGHDK, CDR2 SYGVNS. The CDR3: CASSKDNEQFF. DNA of the CDR3: TGTGCCAGCAGTAAAGACAATGAGCAGTTCTTC.

The chain has TRBV19 and TRBJ2-4; D might be TRBD2 (6 bases). The CDR3 consists of 16 residues. Trimming cost V 4 bases and J 7 bases, with 20 bases left between them. In germline, CDR1 is LNHDA, CDR2 SQIVND (reference sequence). In DNA form, the CDR3 reads TGTGCCAGTAGTACTACCCATAGAGGGGCGGGGAACATTCAGTACTTC. This translates into CASSTTHRGAGNIQYF.

The chain carries TRBV19 and TRBJ1-1, with a weak D call TRBD1 (5 bases). The germline gives CDR1 LNHDA, CDR2 SQIVND (reference sequence). The CDR3 extends over 12 amino acids. The V gene lost 5 bases and the J gene lost 6 bases, with 10 bases spanning the gap. In DNA form, the CDR3 reads TGTGCCAGTAGTCGGGTAGGGGCTGAAGCTTTCTTT. Translation gives CASSRVGAEAFF.

V usage is TRBV6-1 and J usage is TRBJ1-2; 7 nucleotides match TRBD1. V gave up 0 bases and J gave up 2 bases; unmatched junction bases: 12. The CDR3 has 18 residues. Germline CDR1 and CDR2: MNHNS and SASEGT. CDR3 coding DNA: TGTGCCAGCAGTGAAGCGTTGGGACAGCGATCGGCAAACTATGGCTACACCTTC. Protein product: CASSEALGQRSANYGYTF.

The rearrangement uses TRBV4-1 and TRBJ2-3, with 9 bases identical to TRBD2. The CDR3 extends over 16 amino acids. Germline V CDR1 and CDR2: MGHRA, YSYEKL. V lost 0 bases and J lost 3; bases outside the gene matches: 4. CDR3 sequence: CASSQERRGGTDTQYF. The CDR3 DNA follows: TGCGCCAGCAGCCAAGAGAGGCGGGGGGGGACAGATACGCAGTATTTT.

In this sample, this clone turned up a few times. This chain connects TRBV7-2 to TRBJ2-2; 8 bases are shared with TRBD1. The junction had 10 bases not matched to a gene; V was cut back by 7 bases and J by 3 bases. Germline values: CDR1 SGHTA, CDR2 FQGNSA. The CDR3 has 16 amino acids. The CDR3 region is CASTPQTGVHTGELFF. CDR3 DNA: TGTGCCAGCACCCCCCAGACAGGGGTCCACACCGGGGAGCTGTTTTTT.

The chain joins TRBV28 to TRBJ2-5, with D perhaps TRBD2 (6 bases). CDR3 length: 14 residues. The germline V gene has CDR1 MDHEN and CDR2 SYDVKM. The V end lost 4 bases, the J end lost 2 bases, and 11 bases lay between the germline ends. The CDR3 region is CASSSGDPQETQYF. CDR3 nucleotides: TGTGCCAGCAGTTCGGGGGACCCTCAAGAGACCCAGTACTTC.

The rearrangement links TRBV11-2 to TRBJ2-3; either TRBD1 or TRBD2 may fit D (5 bases each). Per the germline V gene, CDR1 is SGHAT and CDR2 is FQNNGV. The V end lost 5 bases, the J end lost 2 bases, and 26 bases lay between the germline ends. The CDR3 is 19 amino acids. For the CDR3, the DNA is TGTGCCAGCAGCACACGAGGGACCCCCGTAGGTTCCTACACAGATACGCAGTATTTT. This gives the protein CASSTRGTPVGSYTDTQYF.

This chain links TRBV28 with TRBJ1-4, with D perhaps TRBD1 (5 bases). CDR1 and CDR2 from the germline V gene are MDHEN and SYDVKM. The CDR3 is 13 residues long. V lost 5 bases, J lost 8 bases, and 12 bases lay in between. The CDR3, as DNA: TGTGCCAGCAGTCCGCGGAGGGGAGAAAAACTGTTTTTT. Translating gives CASSPRRGEKLFF.